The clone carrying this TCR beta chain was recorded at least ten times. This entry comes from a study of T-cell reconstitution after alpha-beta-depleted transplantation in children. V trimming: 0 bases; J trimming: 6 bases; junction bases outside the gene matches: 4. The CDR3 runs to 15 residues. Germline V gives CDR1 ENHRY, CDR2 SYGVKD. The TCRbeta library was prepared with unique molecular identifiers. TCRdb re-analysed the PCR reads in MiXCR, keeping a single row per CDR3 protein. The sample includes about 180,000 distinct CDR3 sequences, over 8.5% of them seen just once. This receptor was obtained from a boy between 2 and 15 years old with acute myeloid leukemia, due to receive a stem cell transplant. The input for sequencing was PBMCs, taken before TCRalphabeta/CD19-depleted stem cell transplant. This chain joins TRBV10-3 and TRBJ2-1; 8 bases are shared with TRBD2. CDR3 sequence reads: CAISESTGGPNEQFF. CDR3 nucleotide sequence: TGTGCCATCAGTGAGTCAACGGGAGGGCCCAATGAGCAGTTCTTC.